What follows are 23 T cell receptor beta chains derived from one specimen sequenced in a study of Ad26.COV2.S vaccination and SARS-CoV-2 variants. Sequencing used immunoSEQ multiplex PCR; TCRdb keeps in-frame clones, though not all of them. The repertoire includes roughly 500,000 clones, around 85% of them detected once, and roughly 13% sits in the top ten. Treatment meaning: 15 to 20 received Ad26.COV2.S at low or high dose, single or two shots; about five received placebo; per-sample allocation not given. Sampling was done on day 63 after the first vaccine or placebo injection. The sample consisted of peripheral blood, taken in a trial of Ad26.COV2.S vaccine versus placebo. These receptors all come from a person aged 18-65 years who received the Ad26.COV2.S COVID-19 vaccine or a placebo.

The chain uses TRBV19 and TRBJ2-7, with D perhaps matching TRBD2 (6 bases). CDR1 and CDR2 from the germline V gene are LNHDA and SQIVND (reference sequence). CDR3 length: 14 residues. V shed 1 base and J shed 6 bases, with 13 bases lying between them. In nucleotides, the CDR3 is TGTGCCAGTAGTATAGTCGGGAGTAGTTCCGAGCAGTACTTC. Its protein product is CASSIVGSSSEQYF. The variable domain in full, with the rest retrieved from reference TRBV19 and TRBJ2-7, is DGGITQSPKYLFRKEGQNVTLSCEQNLNHDAMYWYRQDPGQGLRLIYYSQIVNDFQKGDIAEGYSVSREKKESFPLTVTSAQKNPTAFYLCASSIVGSSSEQYFGPGTRLTVT.

The gene calls are TRBV6-5 and TRBJ2-2; D is uncertain. Trimming took off 4 bases at V and 3 bases at J, with 3 bases between the two ends. The CDR3 loop spans 12 amino acids. Germline lookup yields CDR1 MNHEY and CDR2 SVGAGI. CDR3 in DNA: TGTGCCAGCAGTTCCTACACCGGGGAGCTGTTTTTT. Translating gives CASSSYTGELFF.

The chain carries TRBV4-3 and TRBJ1-1; D gene unclear. Germline assignment: CDR1 LGHNA and CDR2 YSLEER. The CDR3 spans 14 residues. Trimming removed 0 bases from V and 5 bases from J, with 10 bases in between. CDR3 DNA sequence: TGCGCCAGCAGCCAAGATGGACCGAGGACTGAAGCTTTCTTT. Translated, it gives CASSQDGPRTEAFF.

The rearrangement uses TRBV19 and TRBJ2-1; 8 bases are shared with TRBD1. Germline-derived CDR1 and CDR2 are LNHDA and SQIVND (reference sequence). The CDR3 consists of 14 residues. Trimming took 8 bases from V and 6 from J; bases not matched to a gene: 9. This CDR3 is CASVDRGTSNEQFF. CDR3 DNA sequence: TGTGCCAGTGTTGACAGGGGAACTTCCAATGAGCAGTTCTTC.

Many counts were recorded for this clone. V is TRBV14 and J is TRBJ1-3, with no clear D. The V and J ends lost 0 bases and 2 bases respectively, with 2 bases between them. The germline V gene has CDR1 SGHDN and CDR2 FVKESK. The length of the CDR3 is 13 residues. The CDR3 is CASSQDTGNTIYF. The CDR3, as DNA: TGTGCCAGCAGCCAAGATACTGGAAACACCATATATTTT. Drawing the rest from reference TRBV14 and TRBJ1-3, the complete variable domain is EAGVTQFPSHSVIEKGQTVTLRCDPISGHDNLYWYRRVMGKEIKFLLHFVKESKQDESGMPNNRFLAERTGGTYSTLKVQPAELEDSGVYFCASSQDTGNTIYFGEGSWLTVV.

The gene calls are TRBV6-6 and TRBJ1-5, with D perhaps matching TRBD1 (5 bases). Germline V CDR1 and CDR2: MNHNY, SVGAGI (reference sequence). The CDR3 covers 14 residues. V lost 9 bases and J lost 3, with 15 bases in between. This CDR3 is CASEGRVDNQPQHF. DNA of the CDR3: TGTGCCAGTGAGGGGAGGGTGGACAATCAGCCCCAGCATTTT.

The rearrangement uses TRBV6-2 or TRBV6-3 and TRBJ1-2; D is ambiguous. Germline V gene data show CDR1 as MNHEY and CDR2 as SVGEGT. The CDR3 length is 13 residues. V was shortened by 5 bases and J by 4 bases, with 11 bases between the two germline ends. The CDR3 DNA reads as TGTGCCAGCAGTAGGGATACAGTCTATGGCTACACCTTC. Protein sequence: CASSRDTVYGYTF.

This sequence joins TRBV6-1 and TRBJ2-1, with D unclear. Germline CDR1 reads MNHNS; CDR2 reads SASEGT. The V end was cut by 1 base, the J end by 1 base, with 8 bases between. The CDR3 is 15 residues long. CDR3 nucleotide sequence: TGTGCCAGCAGTGAAGATGGGCTTTCCTACAATGAGCAGTTCTTC. Translating it yields CASSEDGLSYNEQFF.

The sample holds one count of this clone. J is TRBJ1-5 and V is TRBV6-1; D possibly corresponds to TRBD1 (6 bases). The CDR3 has 15 residues. V gave up 1 base and J gave up 7 bases, with 14 bases separating them. The germline V gene has CDR1 MNHNS and CDR2 SASEGT. The DNA of the CDR3 is TGTGCCAGCAGTGAAGGAGGGGGAGGCGAACAGCCCCAGCATTTT. Its translation is CASSEGGGGEQPQHF.

V usage is TRBV25-1 and J usage is TRBJ2-1; the D gene is possibly TRBD2 (6 bases). Germline-derived CDR1 and CDR2 are MGHDK and SYGVNS. This CDR3 region has 15 residues. V was trimmed by 0 bases and J by 5 bases, leaving 11 bases between them. CDR3 loop: CASSEYSGYHNEQFF. The CDR3 coding sequence is TGTGCCAGCAGTGAATATAGCGGATACCACAATGAGCAGTTCTTC. Based on the CDR3 plus reference TRBV25-1 and TRBJ2-1, the full variable domain is EADIYQTPRYLVIGTGKKITLECSQTMGHDKMYWYQQDPGMELHLIHYSYGVNSTEKGDLSSESTVSRIRTEHFPLTLESARPSHTSQYLCASSEYSGYHNEQFFGPGTRLTVL.

The DNA for the CDR3 is TGCAGTGCTAGTGTTTTTTCGGCCCCGGTAGGTGAGCAGTTCTTC. It encodes CSASVFSAPVGEQFF. This sequence joins TRBV20-1 and TRBJ2-1; D uncertain. V lost 3 bases, J lost 9 bases, and 21 bases lay in between. CDR3 length: 15 residues. Looked up from germline, CDR1 is DFQATT and CDR2 is SNEGSKA (reference sequence).

This chain joins TRBV7-2 and TRBJ2-1; 10 bases map to TRBD2. The CDR3 is made up of 14 amino acids. V lost 5 bases, J lost 6 bases, and 4 bases stayed unmatched. The V gene's germline CDR1 is SGHTA and CDR2 FQGNSA. CDR3 in DNA: TGTGCCAGCAGCGACGGACTAGCGGCCAATGAGCAGTTCTTC. Encoded protein: CASSDGLAANEQFF.

The chain carries TRBV4-3 and TRBJ1-1; 7 bases map to TRBD1. The CDR3 contains 14 residues. Per germline, CDR1 LGHNA and CDR2 YSLEER. Germline trimming cut 5 bases from V and 1 base from J; bases unmatched to any gene: 4. This chain's CDR3 is CASSWGQRNTEAFF. The CDR3 nucleotides are TGCGCCAGCAGCTGGGGACAGAGGAACACTGAAGCTTTCTTT.

This clone was picked up a small number of times. The V gene is TRBV28, the J gene TRBJ2-5; 8 nucleotides align to TRBD2. Germline V lookup: CDR1 MDHEN, CDR2 SYDVKM. This CDR3 has 16 amino acids. V trimming: 2 bases; J trimming: 2 bases; junction bases outside the gene matches: 7. The CDR3 region has the DNA TGTGCCAGCAGTTTAGGGGGGAGACTAGCGCAAGAGACCCAGTACTTC. As protein: CASSLGGRLAQETQYF.

The chain links TRBV19 to TRBJ2-2, with 10 bases that match TRBD1. The CDR3 covers 18 residues. CDR1 is LNHDA, CDR2 SQIVND, per germline (reference sequence). V lost 0 bases to trimming and J lost 4 bases; unmatched junction nucleotides: 8. The DNA for the CDR3 is TGTGCCAGTAGTATAGATTTACCCGGGACAGGGGTCACCGGGGAGCTGTTTTTT. Protein: CASSIDLPGTGVTGELFF.

This clone was seen once. V gene TRBV28 combines with J gene TRBJ2-2; 7 bases are shared with TRBD2. After removal of 6 bases from V and 3 bases from J, the junction contained 4 bases not matched to a gene. The length of the CDR3 is 14 residues. Germline CDR1 and CDR2: MDHEN and SYDVKM. The CDR3 DNA reads as TGTGCCAGCAGGGGAGGGTTCCACACCGGGGAGCTGTTTTTT. This translates into CASRGGFHTGELFF.

V gene TRBV6-5 combines with J gene TRBJ2-7, with D maybe TRBD1 (6 bases). The CDR3 is 11 residues long. Looked up from germline, CDR1 is MNHEY and CDR2 is SVGAGI. V lost 6 bases and J lost 9, with 12 bases in between. This CDR3 is CASSLTGPQYF. The CDR3, as DNA: TGTGCCAGCAGCTTAACAGGGCCGCAGTACTTC.

This chain links TRBV28 with TRBJ1-1; TRBD1 aligns across 8 bases. Trimming cost V 8 bases and J 8 bases; bases outside gene matches: 10. CDR1 is MDHEN, CDR2 SYDVKM, per germline. The CDR3 has 13 amino acids. The CDR3 coding sequence is TGTGCCAGCTACGGACAGGGTCCCTTAGAAGCTTTCTTT. It translates to CASYGQGPLEAFF.

The CDR3 bases are TGCGCCAGCAGCCCCCGGAGAATGGCGGATAGCACAGATACGCAGTATTTT. Encoded protein: CASSPRRMADSTDTQYF. This chain uses TRBV23-1 with TRBJ2-3; D uncertain. TRBV23-1 is treated as an ORF (open reading frame) with a function not yet certain. This CDR3 region has 17 residues. V dropped 6 bases and J dropped 0 bases, with 19 bases sitting between them.

A single count supports this clone. The chain has TRBV30 and TRBJ2-7; no definite D call. Per germline, CDR1 GTSNPN and CDR2 SVGIG (reference sequence). V gave up 4 bases and J gave up 4 bases, with 11 bases separating them. CDR3 size: 12 residues. The CDR3 bases are TGTGCCTGGAAGCCACAGACTTACGAGCAGTACTTC. Translated: CAWKPQTYEQYF. Full variable domain (outside the CDR3, taken from reference TRBV30 and TRBJ2-7): SQTIHQWPATLVQPVGSPLSLECTVEGTSNPNLYWYRQAAGRGLQLLFYSVGIGQISSEVPQNLSASRPQDRQFILSSKKLLLSDSGFYLCAWKPQTYEQYFGPGTRLTVT.

This clone appeared a single time. The chain carries TRBV27 and TRBJ2-1; unclear D gene. CDR1 is MNHEY and CDR2 is SMNVEV in the germline V gene (reference sequence). With 5 bases removed from V and 5 bases from J, the gap between germline ends came to 7 bases. The CDR3 is 12 residues long. DNA for the CDR3: TGTGCCAGCAGTCGCCCGCACAATGAGCAGTTCTTC. Residues: CASSRPHNEQFF.

The V call is TRBV5-1, the J call TRBJ2-1, with D uncertain. The CDR3 totals 13 residues. Looked up from germline, CDR1 is SGHRS and CDR2 is YFSETQ. V dropped 0 bases and J dropped 5 bases, with 6 bases sitting between them. CDR3 sequence: CASSLGQDNEQFF. CDR3 bases: TGCGCCAGCAGCTTGGGGCAGGACAATGAGCAGTTCTTC.

The V call is TRBV27, the J call TRBJ1-2; 7 bases map to TRBD1. The V gene end was trimmed by 5 bases and the J gene end by 8 bases; junction bases not matched to a gene: 5. The CDR3 is 12 residues long. Germline CDR1 MNHEY, CDR2 SMNVEV (reference sequence). CDR3 bases: TGTGCCAGCAGTACGACAGGGTTCGGCTACACCTTC. The encoded protein is CASSTTGFGYTF.